This note documents a single T cell receptor (beta chain) sequence. This entry belongs to a study of T cell changes during pregnancy in multiple sclerosis. Profiling relied on immunoSEQ multiplex PCR, and the TCRdb table lists in-frame clones only, not all of them. The repertoire holds roughly 37,000 clones, over 80% seen once, with around a quarter in the top ten. The CDR3 contains 13 residues. Germline V gene lookup returns CDR1 MDHEN and CDR2 SYDVKM. Trimming stripped 5 bases from V and 3 bases from J, with 10 bases between. V is TRBV28 and J is TRBJ1-2; D not certain. Sequencing used CD8+ T cells from peripheral blood mononuclear cells, obtained before pregnancy. The receptor was isolated from a female donor with multiple sclerosis, enrolled in a pregnancy study. CDR3 sequence: CASSTESHYGYTF. In nucleotides, the CDR3 is TGTGCCAGCAGTACCGAGAGCCACTATGGCTACACCTTC.